This is a list of T cell receptor beta chains from one sample in a study of beta chain features in type 1 diabetes. Assay: immunoSEQ multiplex PCR; the TCRdb copy retains only in-frame clones and omits some. The sample contains some 350,000 clones, approximately 13% of which appear only once. The sequencing sample was made of naive CD4+ T cells from blood. The receptors originated from a woman aged 18-29 years with type 1 diabetes. CDR3s include the opening cysteine and the closing phenylalanine or tryptophan. A D gene is named only where the DNA matches it firmly. Where a row states a size, it is once, few, many or the class of an expanded clone; other rows omit it.

TGTGCCAGCTCTGCCGGGACAGGGGGCTTTGGGCCCCAGCATTTT | CASSAGTGGFGPQHF | TRBJ1-5 | TRBD1 | TRBV18 | few | 15
TGTGCCAGTAGTCAAGGCAGGGGGCCGATATGGGACACCGGGGAGCTGTTTTTT | CASSQGRGPIWDTGELFF | TRBJ2-2 | TRBD1 | TRBV19 | NA | 18
TGCGCCAGCAGCACAGACACTTGGACCGGGGAGCTGTTTTTT | CASSTDTWTGELFF | TRBJ2-2 | NA | TRBV5-1 | few | 14
TGCGCCAGCACCGCCTCGGGGAGGGTAGATTACAATGAGCAGTTCTTC | CASTASGRVDYNEQFF | TRBJ2-1 | TRBD2 | TRBV4-3 | few | 16
TGTGCCAGCAGCCCCCAGGGTGGTGGAAACACCATATATTTT | CASSPQGGGNTIYF | TRBJ1-3 | NA | TRBV2 | NA | 14
TGTGCCATCAGTGAAGGTGGGAGCTCCTACAATGAGCAGTTCTTC | CAISEGGSSYNEQFF | TRBJ2-1 | NA | TRBV10-3 | few | 15
TGTGCCTGGAGGGGCTTTTATGGCTACACCTTC | CAWRGFYGYTF | TRBJ1-2 | NA | TRBV30 | NA | 11
TGTGCCAGCAGCTTAGTGGGGCGCAGCGAAGCTTTCTTT | CASSLVGRSEAFF | TRBJ1-1 | NA | TRBV11-2 | few | 13
TGTGCCAGCAGTGAATGGGGCCTAAACACTGAAGCTTTCTTT | CASSEWGLNTEAFF | TRBJ1-1 | NA | TRBV25-1 | few | 14
TGTGCCAGCAGTGAAGTGGGCAGTCAAGGCACTGAAGCTTTCTTT | CASSEVGSQGTEAFF | TRBJ1-1 | NA | TRBV25-1 | few | 15
TGTGCCAGTAGTATAGCTGCGGAGAGCTCCTACAATGAGCAGTTCTTC | CASSIAAESSYNEQFF | TRBJ2-1 | NA | TRBV19 | NA | 16
TGCGCCAGCAGCTGGAAGCCGGGACAGGAGACCTACGAGCAGTACTTC | CASSWKPGQETYEQYF | TRBJ2-7 | TRBD1 | TRBV5-1 | few | 16
TGTGCCAGCAACGCCTGGAGGGAAGATACGCAGTATTTT | CASNAWREDTQYF | TRBJ2-3 | NA | TRBV2 | NA | 13
TGTGCCAGTAGAAGGACAGGGGAGGGGACCCAGTACTTC | CASRRTGEGTQYF | TRBJ2-5 | TRBD1 | TRBV19 | NA | 13